The 5 T cell receptor beta chains reported below all come from one sample, sequenced in a study of human T cells and chemical hapten exposure. Each CDR3 protein gets one entry after TCRdb re-called the RACE reads with MiXCR. Counted here are some 340,000 distinct CDR3 sequences, about 7% occurring once; the ten biggest clones make up around 8.2%. Regarding time point: patch test 1, 2 weeks after DPC sensitization. Treatment in this sample: therapeutic diphenylcyclopropenone sensitization with weekly scalp DPC. The sequencing here drew on whole blood, taken in connection with sensitization to the hapten diphenylcyclopropenone (DPC). The receptors originated from a woman between 18 and 29 years old with alopecia areata. Some clones in this sample may be carry-over from other donors' samples.

The V gene is TRBV6-2 or TRBV6-3, the J gene TRBJ2-5, with a tentative D call TRBD1 (6 bases). Germline V gives CDR1 MNHEY, CDR2 SVGEGT. This CDR3 is 13 amino acids long. V shed 6 bases and J shed 0 bases, with 8 bases lying between them. CDR3 nucleotides: TGTGCCAGCAGCGGACAGAACCAAGAGACCCAGTACTTC. This codes for CASSGQNQETQYF.

The chain joins TRBV7-9 to TRBJ1-5; no firm D call. The V gene's germline CDR1 is SEHNR and CDR2 FQNEAQ (reference sequence). There are 13 residues in the CDR3. Deletions cut 3 bases from V and 9 bases from J, with 12 bases between. CDR3 bases: TGTGCCAGCAGCTTCGGGGTAGGGCGGCCCCAGCATTTT. Protein product: CASSFGVGRPQHF. The full variable domain, rest sourced from reference TRBV7-9 and TRBJ1-5, is DTGVSQNPRHKITKRGQNVTFRCDPISEHNRLYWYRQTLGQGPEFLTYFQNEAQLEKSRLLSDRFSAERPKGSFSTLEIQRTEQGDSAMYLCASSFGVGRPQHFGDGTRLSIL.

This clonotype has just a few counts. This chain uses TRBV20-1 with TRBJ2-4; D is uncertain. The CDR3 extends over 17 amino acids. With 2 bases removed from V and 1 base from J, the gap between germline ends came to 18 bases. CDR1 DFQATT and CDR2 SNEGSKA come from the germline V gene (reference sequence). CDR3 in amino acids: CSARPSPPKWAKNIQYF. The DNA for the CDR3 is TGCAGTGCTAGACCTTCCCCGCCTAAATGGGCCAAAAACATTCAGTACTTC.

This chain links TRBV4-3 with TRBJ2-2; 7 positions agree with TRBD1. The CDR3 runs 14 residues. V lost 3 bases and J lost 9; bases outside the gene matches: 7. Germline V CDR1 and CDR2: LGHNA, YSLEER. The CDR3 region is CASSHNRGVRELFF. The DNA for the CDR3 is TGCGCCAGCAGCCACAACAGGGGAGTCCGGGAGCTGTTTTTT.

There are many counts of this clonotype. The V call is TRBV28, the J call TRBJ2-5; the D gene is possibly TRBD2 (5 bases). The CDR3 contains 15 residues. V lost 6 bases, J lost 0 bases, and 14 bases lay in between. Germline loops: CDR1 MDHEN, CDR2 SYDVKM. This CDR3 is CASRSPDSHQETQYF. CDR3 bases: TGTGCCAGCAGATCCCCGGACTCCCACCAAGAGACCCAGTACTTC.